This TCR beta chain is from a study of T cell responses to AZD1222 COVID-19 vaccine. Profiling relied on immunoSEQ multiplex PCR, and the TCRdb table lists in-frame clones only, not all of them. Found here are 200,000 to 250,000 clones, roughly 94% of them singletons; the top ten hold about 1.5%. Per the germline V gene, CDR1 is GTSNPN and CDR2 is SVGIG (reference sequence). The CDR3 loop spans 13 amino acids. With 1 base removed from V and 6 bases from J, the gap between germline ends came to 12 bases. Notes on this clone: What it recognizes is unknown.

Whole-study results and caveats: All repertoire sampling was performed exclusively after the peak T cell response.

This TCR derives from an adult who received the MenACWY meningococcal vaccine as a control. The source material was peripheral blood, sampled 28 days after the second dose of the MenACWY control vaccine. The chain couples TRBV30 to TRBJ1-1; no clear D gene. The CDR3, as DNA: TGTGCCTGGAGTGCTTGGCAGGCCGCTGAAGCTTTCTTT. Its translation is CAWSAWQAAEAFF.